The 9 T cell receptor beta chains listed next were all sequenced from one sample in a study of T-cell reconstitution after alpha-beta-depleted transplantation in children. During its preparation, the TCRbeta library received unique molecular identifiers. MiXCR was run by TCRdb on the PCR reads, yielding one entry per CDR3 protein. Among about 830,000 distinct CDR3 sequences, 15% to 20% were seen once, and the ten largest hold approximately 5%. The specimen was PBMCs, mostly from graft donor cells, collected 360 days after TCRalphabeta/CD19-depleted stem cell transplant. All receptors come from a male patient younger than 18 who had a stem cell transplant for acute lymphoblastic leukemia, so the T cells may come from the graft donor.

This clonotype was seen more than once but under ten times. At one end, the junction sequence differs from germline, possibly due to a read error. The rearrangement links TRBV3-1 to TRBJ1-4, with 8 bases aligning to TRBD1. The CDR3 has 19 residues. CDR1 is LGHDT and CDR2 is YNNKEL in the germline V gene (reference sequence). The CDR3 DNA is TGTACCAGCAGCCCAGGGCGGGGGACAGGACCTTCAACTAATGAAAAACTGTTTTTT. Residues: CTSSPGRGTGPSTNEKLFF.

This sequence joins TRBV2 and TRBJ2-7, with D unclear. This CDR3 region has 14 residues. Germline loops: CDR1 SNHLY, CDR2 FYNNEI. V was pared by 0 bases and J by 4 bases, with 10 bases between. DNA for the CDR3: TGTGCCAGCAGTGAAGCGGGAATTGTTTACGAGCAGTACTTC. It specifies CASSEAGIVYEQYF.

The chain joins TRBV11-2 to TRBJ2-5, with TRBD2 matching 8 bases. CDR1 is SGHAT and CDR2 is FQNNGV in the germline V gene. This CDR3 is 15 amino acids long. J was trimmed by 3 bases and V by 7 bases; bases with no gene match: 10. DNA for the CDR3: TGTGCCAGCAACCCTAGCGGGCCCACCAAAGAGACCCAGTACTTC. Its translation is CASNPSGPTKETQYF.

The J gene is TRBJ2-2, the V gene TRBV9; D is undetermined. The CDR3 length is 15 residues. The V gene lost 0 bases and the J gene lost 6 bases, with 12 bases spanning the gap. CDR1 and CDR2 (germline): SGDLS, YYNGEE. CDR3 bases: TGTGCCAGCAGCGTAGTGGCTGCGGAGCCCGGGGAGCTGTTTTTT. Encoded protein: CASSVVAAEPGELFF.

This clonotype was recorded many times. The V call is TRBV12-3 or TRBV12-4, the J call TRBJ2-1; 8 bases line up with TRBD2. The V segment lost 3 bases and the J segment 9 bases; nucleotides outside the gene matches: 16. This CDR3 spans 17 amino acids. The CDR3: CASSLLRGAGGFLEQFF. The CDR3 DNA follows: TGTGCCAGCAGTTTGCTAAGAGGCGCGGGAGGCTTCCTTGAGCAGTTCTTC.

The CDR3 sequence is CASSSLSPTGTGGQETQYF. CDR3 sequence (DNA): TGTGCCAGCAGTTCTCTTTCCCCTACCGGGACAGGGGGCCAAGAGACCCAGTACTTC. The chain is built from TRBV6-5 and TRBJ2-5, with TRBD1 matching over 11 bases. The CDR3 sequence is 19 residues long. CDR1 MNHEY and CDR2 SVGAGI come from the germline V gene. V was pared by 4 bases and J by 1 base, with 14 bases of the junction left unmatched.

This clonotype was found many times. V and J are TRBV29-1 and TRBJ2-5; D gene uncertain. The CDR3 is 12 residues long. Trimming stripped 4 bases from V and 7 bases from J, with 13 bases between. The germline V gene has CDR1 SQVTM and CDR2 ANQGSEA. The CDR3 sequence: CSVVGERGTQYF. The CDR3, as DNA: TGCAGCGTTGTGGGCGAGAGAGGGACCCAGTACTTC.

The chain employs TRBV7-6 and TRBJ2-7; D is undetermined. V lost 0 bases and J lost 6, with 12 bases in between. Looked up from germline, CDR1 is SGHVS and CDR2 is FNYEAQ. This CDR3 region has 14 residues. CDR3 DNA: TGTGCCAGCAGCTTAGCCCCCGCACTGGCCGAGCAGTACTTC. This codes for CASSLAPALAEQYF.

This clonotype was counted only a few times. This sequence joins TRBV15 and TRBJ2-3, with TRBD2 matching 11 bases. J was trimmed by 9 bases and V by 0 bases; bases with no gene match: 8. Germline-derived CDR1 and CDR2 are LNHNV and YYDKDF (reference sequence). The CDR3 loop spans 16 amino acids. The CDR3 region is CATSRDGPSGRMTQYF. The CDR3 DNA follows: TGTGCCACCAGCAGAGATGGGCCTAGCGGGAGGATGACGCAGTATTTT.